A selection of T cell receptor beta chains follows, all from one sample in a study of cytomegalovirus exposure and HLA in healthy donors. Produced via immunoSEQ multiplex PCR; TCRdb's table is partial and in-frame only. The sample includes around 150,000 clones, 70% to 90% seen only once; the top ten take 2% to 2.5%. The sequencing input was PBMCs. These receptors originate from a man aged 18 to 30 in good health and CMV-seropositive. The CDR3 runs from the conserved cysteine through the conserved F or W. The order of the fields is V gene, D gene, CDR3 protein. The D gene is left open where the match is weak.

>TRBV30|TRBD1
CAWSLERQGHGYTF
>TRBV11-2|-
CASSTTSSVASNVLTF
>TRBV6-5|-
CASSTLMNTEAFF
>TRBV13|TRBD1
CASSGRTGGPGELFF
>TRBV19|-
CASSISRGKQPQHF
>TRBV5-1|-
CASSLVSASSYNSPLHF
>TRBV4-2|TRBD2
CASSQSGGESTDTQYF
>TRBV5-1|-
CASAAGRQETQYF
>TRBV19|TRBD1
CASSFPPGGTGVSGANVLTF
>TRBV27|-
CASSFRSTERYEQYF
>TRBV6-5|TRBD2
CASSPAGGGKETQYF
>TRBV9|TRBD2
CASSSGGVVNEQFF
>TRBV11-3|-
CASSRDTDYGYTF
>TRBV5-6|TRBD2
CASSLGTSGGILAKNIQYF
>TRBV5-1|-
CASSQGSGNTIYF
>TRBV11-2|TRBD1
CASRPTGGNEQYF
>TRBV7-2|-
CASSPQGASRGYTF
>TRBV11-2|-
CASSLDPTEKGEQYF
>TRBV30|TRBD1
CAWGRTGAYNEQFF
>TRBV5-1|TRBD2
CASSLGPGSTSGGEQFF
>TRBV9|-
CASSVGGGGEKLFF
>TRBV10-3|-
CAISGRQETEQFF
>TRBV6-5|-
CASSTNTGYTEAFF
>TRBV9|TRBD1
CASSEGQGTSNYGYTF
>TRBV30|TRBD1
CAWSVAGQGRYEQYF
>TRBV29-1|TRBD2
CSVELGGGGRETQYF
>TRBV4-1|TRBD2
CASSRPSGVSTDTQYF
>TRBV19|TRBD2
CASRPQRGSSYNEQFF
>TRBV7-2|-
CASSLGVGVGTGELFF
>TRBV25-1|-
CASSGPFGGGYTF
>TRBV29-1|TRBD1
CSVEPGTGNEETQYF
>TRBV28|-
CASTQSGSSYAYNEQFF
>TRBV5-6|-
CASSPGGGTEAFF
>TRBV18|-
CASSPRGGEAFF
>TRBV5-1|-
CASSLGQPGQPQHF
>TRBV7-2|-
CASSQGGANNNEQFF
>TRBV30|TRBD1
CAWSGQGGGYTF
>TRBV6-5|-
CAGTAGDTSGNTIYF
>TRBV2|TRBD2
CASSEPGLAGGNEQFF
>TRBV12-5|TRBD1
CASAPDRATTEAFF
>TRBV4-1|TRBD2
CASSPGGNSGVYNEQFF
>TRBV6-1|-
CASSDSGLGQPQHF
>TRBV6-6|-
CASSFGEDQPQHF
>TRBV4-3|TRBD2
CASSQDSRETAPRGQYF
>TRBV10-3|TRBD1
CATRTGGYYEQYF
>TRBV5-1|TRBD1
CASSLGDRRENTEAFF
>TRBV7-9|TRBD1
CASRNRQGAWHF
>TRBV7-8|TRBD1
CASSLGGGTGTEETQYF
>TRBV9|-
CASSVGLFLRGKQYEQFF
>TRBV21-1|-
CASSHKWDRGPSTNEKLFF
>TRBV19|-
CASSIDTGLDTEAFF
>TRBV5-1|TRBD1
CASSARTGMNTEAFF
>TRBV6-5|TRBD1
CASSHTGVYEQYF
>TRBV9|-
CASSVGRGGGTQETQYF
>TRBV7-2|-
CASSLNRGADNEQFF
>TRBV19|-
CASSMEAWNTEAFF
>TRBV29-1|-
CSVETGPTEAFF
>TRBV6-1|-
CASNRDRIEAFF
>TRBV2|-
CASRARGSPAGYTF